These 24 T cell receptor beta chains came from one sample sequenced in a study of blood T cell repertoires in COVID-19. Generated by immunoSEQ multiplex PCR, the TCRdb table keeps only in-frame clones and is missing some. Of under 150,000 clones in the sample, about 80% were seen once. Sequenced: peripheral blood. Source of these receptors: a man between 65 and 85 years old with active or convalescent COVID-19.

The V and J genes are TRBV2 and TRBJ2-1; D gene ambiguous. CDR1 is SNHLY and CDR2 is FYNNEI in the germline V gene. Trimming pared 4 bases from V and 7 bases from J, leaving 5 bases between. CDR3 length: 11 amino acids. Here the CDR3 DNA reads TGTGCCAGCAGTGGTTTAAATGAGCAGTTCTTC. This codes for CASSGLNEQFF.

This clone came up a few times. The chain is built from TRBV5-1 and TRBJ1-6; a weak D match, TRBD1 (6 bases). V dropped 0 bases and J dropped 6 bases, with 10 bases sitting between them. This CDR3 contains 15 residues. Per germline, CDR1 SGHRS and CDR2 YFSETQ. CDR3 region: CASSLDRAVNSPLHF. The DNA of the CDR3 is TGCGCCAGCAGCTTGGACAGGGCGGTTAATTCACCCCTCCACTTT.

This chain connects TRBV9 to TRBJ2-3, with TRBD1 matching 9 bases. The CDR3 is 16 residues long. The germline V gene has CDR1 SGDLS and CDR2 YYNGEE. The junction had 11 bases not matched to a gene; V was cut back by 6 bases and J by 3 bases. CDR3: CASTRQGVGQTDTQYF. The CDR3, as DNA: TGTGCCAGCACCCGACAGGGGGTAGGTCAGACAGATACGCAGTATTTT.

V gene TRBV28 combines with J gene TRBJ1-5; TRBD1 is a possible D gene (5 bases). Between the trimmed V and J ends, which lost 2 bases and 7 bases, there was a span of 15 bases. The V gene's germline CDR1 is MDHEN and CDR2 SYDVKM. CDR3 size: 15 residues. The chain's CDR3 is CASSLGAPARQPQHF. CDR3 nucleotides: TGTGCCAGCAGTTTAGGGGCCCCGGCTAGGCAGCCCCAGCATTTT. Drawing the rest from reference TRBV28 and TRBJ1-5, the complete variable domain is DVKVTQSSRYLVKRTGEKVFLECVQDMDHENMFWYRQDPGLGLRLIYFSYDVKMKEKGDIPEGYSVSREKKERFSLILESASTNQTSMYLCASSLGAPARQPQHFGDGTRLSIL.

The genes are TRBV2 and TRBJ1-6, with D perhaps TRBD1 (6 bases). Trimming shortened V by 8 bases and J by 14 bases, and 13 bases separated the two germline ends. This CDR3 is 11 amino acids long. The V gene's germline CDR1 is SNHLY and CDR2 FYNNEI. The CDR3 bases are TGTGCCAGCGGGCCATCAGGGGCCCTCCACTTT. It specifies CASGPSGALHF.

V is TRBV5-5 and J is TRBJ1-2, with 9 bases identical to TRBD1. The germline CDR1 and CDR2 sequences are SGHKS and YYEKEE (reference sequence). The junction had 6 bases not matched to a gene; V was cut back by 5 bases and J by 7 bases. The CDR3 contains 13 residues. CDR3 in amino acids: CASSPTGGGGYTF. Here the CDR3 DNA reads TGTGCCAGCAGTCCAACAGGGGGCGGTGGCTACACCTTC.

This chain joins TRBV6-2 or TRBV6-3 and TRBJ1-2; D uncertain. This CDR3 region has 14 residues. Germline loops: CDR1 MNHEY, CDR2 SVGEGT. V lost 6 bases to trimming and J lost 1 base, with 12 bases between them. The CDR3 region is CASSPAEFNYGYTF. Here the CDR3 DNA reads TGTGCCAGCAGCCCCGCGGAGTTTAACTATGGCTACACCTTC.

The rearrangement joins TRBV5-6 to TRBJ1-1, with 7 bases that match TRBD1. Germline CDR1 reads SGHDT; CDR2 reads YYEEEE. V gave up 3 bases and J gave up 5 bases; unmatched junction bases: 4. The CDR3 contains 13 residues. The CDR3 loop is CASSWEQGTEAFF. The CDR3 DNA sequence: TGTGCCAGCAGCTGGGAACAGGGGACTGAAGCTTTCTTT.

As for this clone: The sample carries other DNA sequences with the same CDR3. The CDR3: CASSEVGVDGYTF. The CDR3 DNA reads TGTGCCAGCAGTGAAGTAGGGGTGGATGGCTACACCTTC. The chain uses TRBV6-1 and TRBJ1-2; possibly TRBD1 for D (5 bases). V was pared by 1 base and J by 6 bases, with 9 bases between. CDR3 length: 13 amino acids. Germline CDR1 and CDR2: MNHNS and SASEGT.

The chain employs TRBV3-1 (or the pseudogene TRBV3-2) and TRBJ1-6; no clear D gene. Looked up from germline, CDR1 is LGHDT and CDR2 is YNNKEL (reference sequence). This CDR3 has 17 amino acids. V was clipped by 0 bases and J by 8 bases, with 17 bases between them. This CDR3 is CASSQDLGSNRDSPLHF. The CDR3 nucleotides are TGTGCCAGCAGCCAAGATCTAGGCAGTAACCGGGATTCACCCCTCCACTTT.

The chain uses TRBV12-3 or TRBV12-4 and TRBJ2-7, with 7 bases aligning to TRBD1. There are 13 residues in the CDR3. The ends lost 7 bases at V and 7 bases at J; junction bases unmatched: 10. CDR3 in amino acids: CASNQRQGLEQYF. For the CDR3, the DNA is TGTGCCAGCAACCAGAGACAGGGCCTGGAGCAGTACTTC.

The rearrangement uses TRBV10-2 and TRBJ1-1; TRBD1 agrees at 9 bases. Germline assignment: CDR1 WSHSY and CDR2 SAAADI. V trimming: 6 bases; J trimming: 4 bases; junction bases outside the gene matches: 6. There are 14 residues in the CDR3. CDR3 loop: CASSPGQGGTEAFF. In nucleotides, the CDR3 is TGCGCCAGCAGCCCGGGACAGGGAGGCACTGAAGCTTTCTTT.

The V and J genes are TRBV5-1 and TRBJ2-4; 7 bases fit TRBD1. The CDR3 spans 18 residues. V lost 1 base and J lost 0; bases outside the gene matches: 10. Per the germline V gene, CDR1 is SGHRS and CDR2 is YFSETQ. The CDR3 sequence: CASSLRSWTGLAKNIQYF. The CDR3 nucleotides are TGCGCCAGCAGCTTGAGATCTTGGACAGGATTAGCCAAAAACATTCAGTACTTC. Filled out from reference TRBV5-1 and TRBJ2-4, the complete variable domain reads KAGVTQTPRYLIKTRGQQVTLSCSPISGHRSVSWYQQTPGQGLQFLFEYFSETQRNKGNFPGRFSGRQFSNSRSEMNVSTLELGDSALYLCASSLRSWTGLAKNIQYFGAGTRLSVL.

This chain connects TRBV6-5 to TRBJ2-1, with TRBD2 matching over 12 bases. The V segment lost 6 bases and the J segment 9 bases; nucleotides outside the gene matches: 9. The CDR3 has 15 residues. Germline V lookup: CDR1 MNHEY, CDR2 SVGAGI. The CDR3 loop reads CASRPTSGSRGEQFF. CDR3 bases: TGTGCCAGCAGACCGACTAGCGGGAGCCGAGGTGAGCAGTTCTTC.

The rearrangement links TRBV6-6 to TRBJ1-6; no reliable D call. V lost 2 bases to trimming and J lost 3 bases, with 11 bases between them. CDR3 length equals 16 residues. In germline, CDR1 is MNHNY, CDR2 SVGAGI (reference sequence). The DNA for the CDR3 is TGTGCCAGCAGTTACGGTGAGGGAATCTATAATTCACCCCTCCACTTT. Protein product: CASSYGEGIYNSPLHF.

J is TRBJ1-1 and V is TRBV12-3 or TRBV12-4; D is perhaps TRBD1 (6 bases). V was clipped by 10 bases and J by 1 base, with 13 bases between them. CDR3 size: 13 residues. In nucleotides, the CDR3 is TGTGCCACCCTTGACAGGACGAACACTGAAGCTTTCTTT. Protein product: CATLDRTNTEAFF.

This rearrangement joins TRBV6-5 to TRBJ2-2; D perhaps matches TRBD2 (6 bases). Germline CDR1 MNHEY, CDR2 SVGAGI. The CDR3 has 12 amino acids. With 6 bases removed from V and 7 bases from J, the gap between germline ends came to 9 bases. The CDR3 loop is CASRPEGGELFF. DNA of the CDR3: TGTGCCAGCAGACCGGAGGGCGGGGAGCTGTTTTTT.

V and J are TRBV9 and TRBJ2-3, with TRBD2 matching 10 bases. The germline CDR1 and CDR2 sequences are SGDLS and YYNGEE. Losses at the gene ends were 0 bases for V and 4 bases for J; bases not matched to a gene: 8. The length of the CDR3 is 17 residues. Here the CDR3 reads CASSVEGAGGQPDTQYF. In DNA, the CDR3 is TGTGCCAGCAGCGTAGAAGGAGCGGGGGGGCAACCAGATACGCAGTATTTT.

V usage is TRBV18 and J usage is TRBJ2-1; 8 nucleotides agree with TRBD2. Per the germline V gene, CDR1 is KGHSH and CDR2 is LQKENI. The CDR3 runs to 16 residues. Losses at the gene ends were 0 bases for V and 4 bases for J; bases not matched to a gene: 5. Written as DNA, the CDR3 is TGTGCCAGCTCACCACCAGATAGCGGGATTTACAATGAGCAGTTCTTC. Translated: CASSPPDSGIYNEQFF.

V is TRBV7-2 and J is TRBJ2-1, with TRBD1 matching over 10 bases. The germline V gene encodes CDR1 SGHTA and CDR2 FQGNSA. After removal of 6 bases from V and 9 bases from J, the junction contained 8 bases not matched to a gene. The CDR3 sequence is 14 residues long. CDR3 nucleotide sequence: TGTGCCAGCAGAACCGGGACAGGGGAGACTGAGCAGTTCTTC. Its protein is CASRTGTGETEQFF.

The CDR3 reads CASSPYQRSGDTQYF. The CDR3 region has the DNA TGTGCCAGCAGCCCCTACCAGCGCTCAGGGGATACGCAGTATTTT. This rearrangement joins TRBV11-2 to TRBJ2-3; the D gene is possibly TRBD1 (5 bases). Trimming stripped 5 bases from V and 6 bases from J, with 18 bases between. The CDR3 consists of 15 residues. The germline gives CDR1 SGHAT, CDR2 FQNNGV.

CDR3 DNA sequence: TGTGCCAGCAGTTTTGACAGGGGAATTGAAAAACTGTTTTTT. It is translated as CASSFDRGIEKLFF. The genes are TRBV28 and TRBJ1-4; the match to TRBD1 covers 8 bases. Looked up from germline, CDR1 is MDHEN and CDR2 is SYDVKM. Trimming took 3 bases from V and 7 from J; bases not matched to a gene: 4. CDR3 length equals 14 residues.

The V gene is TRBV11-3, the J gene TRBJ2-5; D is perhaps TRBD2 (6 bases). The V and J ends lost 5 bases and 1 base respectively, with 14 bases between them. Germline assignment: CDR1 SGHNT and CDR2 YENEEA. The CDR3 runs 15 residues. This chain's CDR3 is CASSQGLHLQETQYF. In nucleotides, the CDR3 is TGTGCCAGCAGCCAGGGACTTCATCTCCAAGAGACCCAGTACTTC.

This rearrangement joins TRBV7-9 to TRBJ2-7; 8 positions agree with TRBD1. There are 14 residues in the CDR3. Germline trimming cut 5 bases from V and 6 bases from J; bases unmatched to any gene: 9. CDR1 is SEHNR, CDR2 FQNEAQ, per germline (reference sequence). CDR3 bases: TGTGCCAGCAGCCTCCACCAGACAGGGGCCGAGCAGTACTTC. Translated, it gives CASSLHQTGAEQYF.